This T cell receptor beta chain was profiled in a study of T-cell reconstitution after alpha-beta-depleted transplantation in children. The germline V gene has CDR1 SNHLY and CDR2 FYNNEI. The V and J ends lost 7 bases and 1 base respectively, with 8 bases between them. The CDR3 consists of 14 residues. TCRbeta library preparation incorporated unique molecular identifiers. TCRdb analysed the PCR reads with MiXCR anew, one entry per CDR3 protein. The sample shows roughly 220,000 distinct CDR3 sequences, about 11% of them seen only once. The chain couples TRBV2 to TRBJ2-6, with D perhaps TRBD1 (5 bases). The sequenced sample was PBMCs from the stem cell graft donor, obtained from the stem cell graft. The sequence derives from a human donor who donated a stem cell graft to a child with acute lymphoblastic leukemia. This CDR3 is CASIQVSGANVLTF. DNA for the CDR3: TGTGCCAGCATACAGGTTTCTGGGGCCAACGTCCTGACTTTC.